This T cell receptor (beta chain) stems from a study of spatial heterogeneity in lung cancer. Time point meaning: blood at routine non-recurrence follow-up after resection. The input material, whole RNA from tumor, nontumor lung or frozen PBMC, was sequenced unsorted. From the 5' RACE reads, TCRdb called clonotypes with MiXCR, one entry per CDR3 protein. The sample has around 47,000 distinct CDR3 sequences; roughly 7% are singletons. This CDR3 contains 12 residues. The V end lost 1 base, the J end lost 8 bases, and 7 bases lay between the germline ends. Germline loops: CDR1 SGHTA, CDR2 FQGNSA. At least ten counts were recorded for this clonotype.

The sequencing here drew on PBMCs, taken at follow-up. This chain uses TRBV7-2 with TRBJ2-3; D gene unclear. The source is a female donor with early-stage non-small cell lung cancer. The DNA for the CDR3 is TGTGCCAGCAGCTTAGGACTGGGTACGCAGTATTTT. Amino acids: CASSLGLGTQYF.